This TCR beta chain was found in a study of a mutant IDH1 vaccine in newly diagnosed glioma. Clones were sequenced by immunoSEQ multiplex PCR, and TCRdb holds only the in-frame ones, with some missing. Here the sample spans approximately 36,000 clones, roughly 90% being singletons. Study results and caveats: Patients mounted vaccine-induced immune responses in just over 90% of cases.

The time point here: baseline, week 1 (first vaccination visit). The treatment denotes: pre-vaccination baseline after standard-of-care therapy. Germline V CDR1 and CDR2: SGHRS, YFSETQ. The CDR3 has 14 residues. The V end lost 4 bases, the J end lost 3 bases, and 14 bases lay between the germline ends. Notes on this clone: The antigen is unknown.

The rearrangement joins TRBV5-1 to TRBJ2-7, with D perhaps being TRBD1 or TRBD2 (5 bases each). This receptor was identified in a man between 18 and 35 years old with glioma. The specimen comprised PBMCs, sampled from a glioma patient treated with radiotherapy, temozolomide or both. The DNA for the CDR3 is TGCGCCAGCAGCGGGGGACCGACGAGCTACGAGCAGTACTTC. Translation gives CASSGGPTSYEQYF.